A selection of T cell receptor beta chains follows, all from one sample in a study of T cell responses to AZD1222 COVID-19 vaccine. Clones were sequenced by immunoSEQ multiplex PCR, and TCRdb holds only the in-frame ones, with some missing. The data hold about 160,000 clones, with roughly 90% observed a single time. This sample comprised peripheral blood, obtained 28 days after the second AZD1222 dose. The receptor source for this set is an adult who received the AZD1222 COVID-19 vaccine. Each CDR3 is given with its conserved first and last residue. D genes are given only for firm matches. Size is stated for part of the rows, as once, few or many counts, or as a class when the clone is expanded.

>TRBV5-1|TRBJ2-6|NA|NA
TGCGCCAGCAGCTCGTTTCAGGGCACCTCTGGGGCCAACGTCCTGACTTTC
CASSSFQGTSGANVLTF
>TRBV11-3|TRBJ2-3|NA|NA
TGTGCCAGCAGCTTACTCCCTGGCGGGCGAACTAGCACAGATACGCAGTATTTT
CASSLLPGGRTSTDTQYF
>TRBV5-4|TRBJ2-7|NA|NA
TGTGCCAGCAGTTACGGGCACGAGCAGTACTTC
CASSYGHEQYF
>TRBV11-3|TRBJ2-1|NA|TRBD1
TGTGCCAGCAGCTTAGTAGATTTCAGGGGGCGCAGTAATGAGCAGTTCTTC
CASSLVDFRGRSNEQFF
>TRBV30|TRBJ2-2|NA|NA
TGTGCCGCTTATAGGCACGGGGAGCTGTTTTTT
CAAYRHGELFF
>TRBV10-3|TRBJ2-1|NA|TRBD2
TGTGCCATCAGTGAGTTTAGCGGGAGTAATGAGCAGTTCTTC
CAISEFSGSNEQFF
>TRBV3-1/TRBV3-2|TRBJ1-1|NA|NA
TGTGCCAGCAGCCAAGCATTCGGGGGAACTGAAGCTTTCTTT
CASSQAFGGTEAFF
>TRBV3-1/TRBV3-2|TRBJ1-1|NA|NA
TGTGCCAGCAGAACAGAAGAGGGGGGACCTGAAGCTTTCTTT
CASRTEEGGPEAFF
>TRBV10-2|TRBJ2-1|NA|TRBD2
TGCGCCAGCACTAGCGGGGGCTGGGATGAGCAGTTCTTC
CASTSGGWDEQFF
>TRBV28|TRBJ1-2|NA|NA
TGTGCCAGCAGTTTAAGAGGGGACATCACCCCATACTCGGATGGCTACACCTTC
CASSLRGDITPYSDGYTF
>TRBV7-9|TRBJ2-2|NA|NA
TGTGCCAGCAGCCCCCTGGGCTTGGATAACGGGGAGCTGTTTTTT
CASSPLGLDNGELFF
>TRBV7-8|TRBJ2-1|NA|TRBD2
TGTGCCAGCAGCTTTCCACCAGCGGGAATTGAGCAGTTCTTC
CASSFPPAGIEQFF
>TRBV5-4|TRBJ2-7|NA|TRBD2
TGTGCCAACTGGACTAGTTCCTACGAGCAGTACTTC
CANWTSSYEQYF
>TRBV25-1|TRBJ1-1|few|TRBD1
TGTGCCAGCAGTCACACAGGGGGAGGCACTGAAGCTTTCTTT
CASSHTGGGTEAFF
>TRBV18|TRBJ1-5|once|NA
TGTGCCAGCTCATTGACAGCACGGCAGCCCCAGCATTTT
CASSLTARQPQHF
>TRBV11-2|TRBJ2-7|NA|NA
TGTGCCAGCAGCTTAGGTTTCTACTCCTACGAGCAGTACTTC
CASSLGFYSYEQYF
>TRBV11-2|TRBJ2-3|NA|TRBD2
TGTGCCAGCAGCTTAGATACTAGCGAGAGCACAGATACGCAGTATTTT
CASSLDTSESTDTQYF
>TRBV18|TRBJ2-1|NA|TRBD2
TGTGCCAGCTCACCACTTAGCGGGAGAGATGAGCAGTTCTTC
CASSPLSGRDEQFF
>TRBV3-1/TRBV3-2|TRBJ1-1|NA|NA
TGTGCCAGCAGCCGCCACACTGAAGCTTTCTTT
CASSRHTEAFF
>TRBV13|TRBJ1-3|NA|NA
TGTGCCAGCAGCTTAGGGCGGGATCCCGGAAACACCATATATTTT
CASSLGRDPGNTIYF
>TRBV4-3|TRBJ2-7|NA|TRBD1
TGCGCCAGCAGCCAAGCCGGGACAGGGAGGTACGAGCAGTACTTC
CASSQAGTGRYEQYF
>TRBV5-1|TRBJ1-4|NA|NA
TGCGCCAGCAGCTTGGCCCCAGGGAGTGGCGAAAAACTGTTTTTT
CASSLAPGSGEKLFF
>TRBV27|TRBJ2-7|NA|NA
TGTGCCAGCAGTTTGGCTGGAGGCGGTAATTACGAGCAGTACTTC
CASSLAGGGNYEQYF
>TRBV7-3|TRBJ2-4|NA|NA
TGTGCCAGCAGCTTAGCCGGACAAGCCGGGGCCAAAAACATTCAGTACTTC
CASSLAGQAGAKNIQYF
>TRBV28|TRBJ1-2|many|TRBD1
TGTGCCAGCAGTCTTGGGGAACGGGACAGGGGAAGTGGCTACACCTTC
CASSLGERDRGSGYTF
>TRBV28|TRBJ1-3|NA|NA
TGTGCCAGCACCCCTCTATCCTCTGGAAACACCATATATTTT
CASTPLSSGNTIYF
>TRBV11-3|TRBJ2-3|NA|TRBD2
TGTGCCAGCAACCGACTAGCGAGCACAGATACGCAGTATTTT
CASNRLASTDTQYF
>TRBV6-5|TRBJ1-2|once|TRBD1
TGTGCCAGCAGTTACTCGACAGGGGCTCGGTATGGCTACACCTTC
CASSYSTGARYGYTF
>TRBV5-1|TRBJ1-2|NA|TRBD1
TGCGCCAGCAGCTTGGATCCGGGAGTCAGGGGGCCCAGAGGCTACACCTTC
CASSLDPGVRGPRGYTF
>TRBV29-1|TRBJ2-3|NA|TRBD2
TGCAGTATCGGGAGGGCCATGGATACGCAGTATTTT
CSIGRAMDTQYF
>TRBV21-1|TRBJ2-7|NA|NA
TGTGCCAGCAGCCGACGAACCGGGAGGGGACTAGCGGGAGAGAAGGAGCAGTACTTC
CASSRRTGRGLAGEKEQYF
>TRBV4-1|TRBJ2-3|NA|NA
TGCGCCAGCAGCCAAGAAGGCCGTTCTAGCACAGATACGCAGTATTTT
CASSQEGRSSTDTQYF
>TRBV5-1|TRBJ2-7|NA|TRBD2
TGCGCCAGCAGCCCGCGAGGTCTAGCGGCCGCCTACGAGCAGTACTTC
CASSPRGLAAAYEQYF
>TRBV24-1|TRBJ1-1|NA|NA
TGTGCCACCAGTGACCTGAGAGCTGAAGCTTTCTTT
CATSDLRAEAFF
>TRBV10-3|TRBJ2-3|NA|TRBD2
TGTGCCATCAGACGAGCGGGATTTGGCACAGATACGCAGTATTTT
CAIRRAGFGTDTQYF
>TRBV3-1/TRBV3-2|TRBJ1-5|NA|NA
TGTGCCAGCAGCCCCCGGGAGAGTCAGCCCCAGCATTTT
CASSPRESQPQHF
>TRBV2|TRBJ1-3|NA|TRBD1
TGTGCCAGCAGTCCGACAGGGTTCTCTGGAAACACCATATATTTT
CASSPTGFSGNTIYF
>TRBV6-5|TRBJ2-5|NA|NA
TGTGCCAGCAGTTATCCAGGGAGCCAGGAGACCCAGTACTTC
CASSYPGSQETQYF
>TRBV18|TRBJ2-4|NA|NA
TGTGCCAGCTCACCAACGAGCAAAAACATTCAGTACTTC
CASSPTSKNIQYF
>TRBV15|TRBJ2-7|NA|NA
TGTGCCACCAGCAGAGGTCGGGGTTGGGTCTACGAGCAGTACTTC
CATSRGRGWVYEQYF
>TRBV11-3|TRBJ2-1|NA|TRBD2
TGTGCCAGCAGCCCGTTAGCGGGATCCTACAATGAGCAGTTCTTC
CASSPLAGSYNEQFF
>TRBV5-1|TRBJ2-7|NA|NA
TGCGCCAGCGCCAAAGGGGAATTTTACGAGCAGTACTTC
CASAKGEFYEQYF
>TRBV6-4|TRBJ1-5|NA|NA
TGTGCCAGCAGTGCCAACTCGGGAAATCAGCCCCAGCATTTT
CASSANSGNQPQHF
>TRBV11-3|TRBJ2-1|NA|NA
TGTGCCAGCAGCTTAGAGTCCAATGAGCAGTTCTTC
CASSLESNEQFF
>TRBV15|TRBJ1-2|NA|NA
TGTGCCACCAGCATCGGGGGATTTAACTATGGCTACACCTTC
CATSIGGFNYGYTF
>TRBV7-9|TRBJ2-7|NA|NA
TGTGCCAGCAGCACGTCAGGGCCCTACGAGCAGTACTTC
CASSTSGPYEQYF
>TRBV27|TRBJ1-4|NA|NA
TGTGCCAGCAGTTTACGGCCGGGGCTAGACGAAAAACTGTTTTTT
CASSLRPGLDEKLFF
>TRBV6-5|TRBJ1-2|once|TRBD1
TGTGCCAGCACCAGAACGTGGACAGGGAACGACGGCTACACCTTC
CASTRTWTGNDGYTF
>TRBV14|TRBJ2-2|NA|NA
TGTGCCAGCAGCGGTACAGGACGGTCGCTCACCGGGGAGCTGTTTTTT
CASSGTGRSLTGELFF
>TRBV7-2|TRBJ1-2|NA|NA
TGTGCCAGCAGCTTGGTCGTGGAACTTAACTATGGCTACACCTTC
CASSLVVELNYGYTF
>TRBV6-5|TRBJ1-5|NA|TRBD1
TGTGCCAGCAGCACCACAGGGGGCAACAATCAGCCCCAGCATTTT
CASSTTGGNNQPQHF
>TRBV6-2/TRBV6-3|TRBJ1-2|NA|TRBD1
TGTGCCAGCAGTTCGACAGGGAGGTACTATGGCTACACCTTC
CASSSTGRYYGYTF